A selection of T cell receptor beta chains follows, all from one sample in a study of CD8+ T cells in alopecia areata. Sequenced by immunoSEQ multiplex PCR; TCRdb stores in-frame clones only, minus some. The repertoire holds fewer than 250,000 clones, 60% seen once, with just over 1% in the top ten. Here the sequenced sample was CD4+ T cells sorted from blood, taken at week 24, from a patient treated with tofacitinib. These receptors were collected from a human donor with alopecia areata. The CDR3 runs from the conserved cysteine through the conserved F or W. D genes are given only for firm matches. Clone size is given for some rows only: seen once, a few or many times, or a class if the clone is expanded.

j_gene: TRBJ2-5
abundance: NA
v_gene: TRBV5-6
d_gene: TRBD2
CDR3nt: TGTGCCAGCAGCCCCTCGGGACTACCACGGGCCCAGTACTTC
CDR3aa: CASSPSGLPRAQYF

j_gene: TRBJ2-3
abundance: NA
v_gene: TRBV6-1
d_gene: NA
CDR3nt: TGTGCCAGCAGTCCAGAGGATACGCAGTATTTT
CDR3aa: CASSPEDTQYF

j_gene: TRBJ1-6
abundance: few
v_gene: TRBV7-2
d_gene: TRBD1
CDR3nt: TGTGCCAGCAGTTCCACGGGACAGCATAATTCACCCCTCCACTTT
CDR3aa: CASSSTGQHNSPLHF

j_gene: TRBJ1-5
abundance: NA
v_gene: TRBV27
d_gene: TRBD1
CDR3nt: TGTGCCAGCCGCTCCGGGACAGGGGGCCAGCCCCAGCATTTT
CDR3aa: CASRSGTGGQPQHF

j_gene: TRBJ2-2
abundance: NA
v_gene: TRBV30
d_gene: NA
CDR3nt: TGTGCCTGGAGTGTACTAACAGTGGGCACCGGGGAGCTGTTTTTT
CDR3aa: CAWSVLTVGTGELFF

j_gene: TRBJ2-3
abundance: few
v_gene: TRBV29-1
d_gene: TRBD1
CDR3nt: TGCAGCGTCTCGACAGGGGCCACAGATACGCAGTATTTT
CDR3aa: CSVSTGATDTQYF

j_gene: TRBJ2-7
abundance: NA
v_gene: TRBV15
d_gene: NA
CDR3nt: TGTGCCACCAGCAGAGGGGGGTCCTTATCCTACGAGCAGTACTTC
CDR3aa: CATSRGGSLSYEQYF

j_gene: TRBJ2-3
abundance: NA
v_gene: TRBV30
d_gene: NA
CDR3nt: TGTGCCTGGAGCGACAAACCAGATACGCAGTATTTT
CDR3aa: CAWSDKPDTQYF

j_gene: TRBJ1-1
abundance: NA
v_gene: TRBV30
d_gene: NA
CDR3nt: TGTGCCTGGTCTCTGGGCTTGAACACTGAAGCTTTCTTT
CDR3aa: CAWSLGLNTEAFF

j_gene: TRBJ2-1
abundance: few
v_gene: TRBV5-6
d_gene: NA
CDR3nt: TGTGCCAGCAGTTTACAGGGAAACGTCGATGAGCAGTTCTTC
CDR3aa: CASSLQGNVDEQFF

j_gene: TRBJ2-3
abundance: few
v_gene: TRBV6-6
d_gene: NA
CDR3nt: TGTGCCATCTCACGGGGGGCCGCAGATACGCAGTATTTT
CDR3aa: CAISRGAADTQYF

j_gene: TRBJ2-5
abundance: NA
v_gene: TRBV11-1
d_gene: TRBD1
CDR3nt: TGTGCCAGCACCCAGGGGGAAAAGACCCAGTACTTC
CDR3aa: CASTQGEKTQYF

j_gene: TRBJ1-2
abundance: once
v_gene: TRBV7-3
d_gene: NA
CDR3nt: TGTGCCAGCAGTCTCACACCTAAGGATGGCTACACCTTC
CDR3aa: CASSLTPKDGYTF

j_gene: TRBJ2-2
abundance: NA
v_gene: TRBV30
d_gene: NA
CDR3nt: TGTGCCTGGATATCGGGGTTTGGCGGGGAGCTGTTTTTT
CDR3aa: CAWISGFGGELFF

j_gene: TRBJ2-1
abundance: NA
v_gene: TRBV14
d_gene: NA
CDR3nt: TGTGCCAGCAGCCTTATAGGACAGATATACAATGAGCAGTTCTTC
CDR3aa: CASSLIGQIYNEQFF

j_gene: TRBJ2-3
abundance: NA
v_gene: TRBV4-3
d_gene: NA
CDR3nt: TGCGCCAGCAGCCAGGAAAACACAGATACGCAGTATTTT
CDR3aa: CASSQENTDTQYF

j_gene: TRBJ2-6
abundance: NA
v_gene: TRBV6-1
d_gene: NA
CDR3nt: TGTGCCAGCAGTCCGATGATCTCTGGGGCCAACGTCCTGACTTTC
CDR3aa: CASSPMISGANVLTF

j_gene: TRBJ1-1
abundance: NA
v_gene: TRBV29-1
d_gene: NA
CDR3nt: TGCAGCGTTCAGGGGACTGAAGCTTTCTTT
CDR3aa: CSVQGTEAFF

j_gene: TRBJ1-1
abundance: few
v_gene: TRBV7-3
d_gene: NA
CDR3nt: TGTGCCAGCAGCTCACGGAGGCAGGGCCCCACTGAAGCTTTCTTT
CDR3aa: CASSSRRQGPTEAFF

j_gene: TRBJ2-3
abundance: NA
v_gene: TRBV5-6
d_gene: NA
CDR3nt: TGTGCCAGCAGCTTACCCGGGTTAAATACGCAGTATTTT
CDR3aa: CASSLPGLNTQYF

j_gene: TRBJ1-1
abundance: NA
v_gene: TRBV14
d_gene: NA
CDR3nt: TGTGCCAGCAGCCATCGGACCGGGAACACTGAAGCTTTCTTT
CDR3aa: CASSHRTGNTEAFF

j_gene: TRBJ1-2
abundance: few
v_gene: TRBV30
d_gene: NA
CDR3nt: TGTGCCTGGAGTGTACTATCGAGGGGCTACACCTTC
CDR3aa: CAWSVLSRGYTF

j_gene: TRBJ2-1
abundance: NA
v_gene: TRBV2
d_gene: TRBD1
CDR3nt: TGTGCCAGCAGTACTAGACAGGGAAGGGCCAATGAGCAGTTCTTC
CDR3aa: CASSTRQGRANEQFF

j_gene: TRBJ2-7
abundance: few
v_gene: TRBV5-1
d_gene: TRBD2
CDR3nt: TGCGCCAGCAGCGTGACTAGCGGGGGGGCCAACTCCTACGAGCAGTACTTC
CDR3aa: CASSVTSGGANSYEQYF